This T cell receptor beta chain was observed in a study of cytomegalovirus exposure and HLA in healthy donors. Whole-study context: The same platform as the roughly 630 first-cohort repertoires was used for the 100 to 150 validation repertoires, a later analysis reported. Study-wide points: High sensitivity and specificity were reportedly achieved when the classifier diagnosed cytomegalovirus status. 164 TCR beta chains were listed as cytomegalovirus-associated.

The sample holds one count of this clone. Antigen unknown. The assay was immunoSEQ multiplex PCR, and TCRdb's table has in-frame clones only and misses some. The sample has 60,000 or so clones; roughly 90% are singletons. Germline V lookup: CDR1 MNHEY, CDR2 SMNVEV (reference sequence). The CDR3 totals 15 residues. V was clipped by 3 bases and J by 0 bases, with 11 bases between them. The sequenced sample consisted of PBMCs. The chain links TRBV27 to TRBJ1-1; D is possibly TRBD1 (6 bases). The receptor was derived from a man aged 18-30 years in good health and CMV-seronegative. The CDR3 DNA is TGTGCCAGCAGTTTGGGGGCGGGCCTGAACACTGAAGCTTTCTTT. Encoded protein: CASSLGAGLNTEAFF.